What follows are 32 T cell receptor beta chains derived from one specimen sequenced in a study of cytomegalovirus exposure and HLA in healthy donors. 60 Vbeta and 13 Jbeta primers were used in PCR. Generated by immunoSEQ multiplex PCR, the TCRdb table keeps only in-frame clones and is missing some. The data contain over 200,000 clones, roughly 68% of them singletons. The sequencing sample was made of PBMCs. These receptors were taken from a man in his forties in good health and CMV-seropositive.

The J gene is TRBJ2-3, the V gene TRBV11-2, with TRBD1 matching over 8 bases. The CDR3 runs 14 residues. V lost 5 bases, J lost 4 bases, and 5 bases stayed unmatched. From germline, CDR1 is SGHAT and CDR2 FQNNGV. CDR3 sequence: CASSTGQGADTQYF. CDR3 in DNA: TGTGCCAGCAGCACCGGACAGGGAGCAGATACGCAGTATTTT.

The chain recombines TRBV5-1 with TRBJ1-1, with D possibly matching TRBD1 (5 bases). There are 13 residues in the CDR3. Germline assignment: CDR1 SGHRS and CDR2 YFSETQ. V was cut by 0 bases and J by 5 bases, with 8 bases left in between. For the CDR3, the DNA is TGCGCCAGCAGCTTGGCAGGGAGGACTGAAGCTTTCTTT. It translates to CASSLAGRTEAFF.

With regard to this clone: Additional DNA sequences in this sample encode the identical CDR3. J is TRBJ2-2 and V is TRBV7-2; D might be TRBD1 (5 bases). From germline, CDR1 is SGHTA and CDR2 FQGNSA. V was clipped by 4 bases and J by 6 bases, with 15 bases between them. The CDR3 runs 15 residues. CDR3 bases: TGTGCCAGCAGCTCCTCGGGCCTAGGGGCCGGGGAGCTGTTTTTT. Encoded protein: CASSSSGLGAGELFF.

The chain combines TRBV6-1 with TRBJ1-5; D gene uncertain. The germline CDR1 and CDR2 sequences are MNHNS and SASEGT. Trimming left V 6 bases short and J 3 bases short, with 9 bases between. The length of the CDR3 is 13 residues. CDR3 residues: CASSPIVNQPQHF. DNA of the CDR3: TGTGCCAGCAGCCCGATAGTCAATCAGCCCCAGCATTTT.

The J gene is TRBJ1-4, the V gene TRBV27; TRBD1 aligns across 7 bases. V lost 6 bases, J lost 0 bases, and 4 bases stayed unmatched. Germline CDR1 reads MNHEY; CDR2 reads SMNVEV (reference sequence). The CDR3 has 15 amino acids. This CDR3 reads CASRDRFATNEKLFF. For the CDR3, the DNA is TGTGCCAGCAGGGACAGGTTTGCAACTAATGAAAAACTGTTTTTT.

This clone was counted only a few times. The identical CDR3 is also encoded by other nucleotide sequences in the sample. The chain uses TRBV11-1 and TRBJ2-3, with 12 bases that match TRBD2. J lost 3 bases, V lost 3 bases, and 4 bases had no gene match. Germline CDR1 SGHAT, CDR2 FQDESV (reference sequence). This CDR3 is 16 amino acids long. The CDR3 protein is CASSFLTSGGTDTQYF. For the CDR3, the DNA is TGTGCCAGCAGCTTTTTGACTAGCGGGGGTACAGATACGCAGTATTTT.

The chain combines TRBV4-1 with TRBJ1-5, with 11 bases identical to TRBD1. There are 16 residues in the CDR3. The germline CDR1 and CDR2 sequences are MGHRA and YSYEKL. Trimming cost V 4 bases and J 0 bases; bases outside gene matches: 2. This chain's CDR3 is CASSPGQGASNQPQHF. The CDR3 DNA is TGCGCCAGCAGCCCCGGACAGGGGGCTAGCAATCAGCCCCAGCATTTT.

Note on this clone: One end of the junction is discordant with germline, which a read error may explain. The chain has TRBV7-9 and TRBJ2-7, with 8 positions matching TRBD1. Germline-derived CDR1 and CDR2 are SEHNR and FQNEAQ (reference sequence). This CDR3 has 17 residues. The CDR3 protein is CSSSLEQGGPSRYEQYF. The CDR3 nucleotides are TGTTCCAGCAGCTTAGAACAGGGGGGCCCCTCTAGGTACGAGCAGTACTTC.

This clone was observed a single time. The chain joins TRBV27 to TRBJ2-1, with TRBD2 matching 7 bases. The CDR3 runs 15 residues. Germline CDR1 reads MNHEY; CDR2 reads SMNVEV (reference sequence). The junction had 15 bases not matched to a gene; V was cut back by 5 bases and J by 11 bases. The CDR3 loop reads CASSPRGGLLPKQFF. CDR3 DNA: TGTGCCAGCAGTCCTCGGGGAGGGCTATTACCCAAGCAGTTCTTC.

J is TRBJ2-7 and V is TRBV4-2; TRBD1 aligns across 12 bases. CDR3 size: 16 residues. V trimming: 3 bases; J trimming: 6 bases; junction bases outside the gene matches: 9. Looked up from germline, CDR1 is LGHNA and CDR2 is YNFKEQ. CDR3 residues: CASSQERDRGRCEQYF. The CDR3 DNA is TGTGCCAGCAGCCAGGAAAGGGACAGGGGGCGATGCGAGCAGTACTTC.

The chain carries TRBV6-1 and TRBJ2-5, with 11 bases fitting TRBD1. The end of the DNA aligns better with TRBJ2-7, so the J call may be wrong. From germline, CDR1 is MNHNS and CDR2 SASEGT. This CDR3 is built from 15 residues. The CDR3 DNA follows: TGTGCCAGCAGTGAGGGGGACAGGGGGTACTACGAGCAGTACTTC. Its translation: CASSEGDRGYYEQYF.

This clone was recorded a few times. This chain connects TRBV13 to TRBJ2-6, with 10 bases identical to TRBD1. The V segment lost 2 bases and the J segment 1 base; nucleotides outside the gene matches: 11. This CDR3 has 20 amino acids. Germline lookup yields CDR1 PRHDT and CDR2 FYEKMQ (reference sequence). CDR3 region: CASSLITPGQGISGANVLTF. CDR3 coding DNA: TGTGCCAGCAGCTTAATTACCCCGGGACAGGGGATTTCTGGGGCCAACGTCCTGACTTTC.

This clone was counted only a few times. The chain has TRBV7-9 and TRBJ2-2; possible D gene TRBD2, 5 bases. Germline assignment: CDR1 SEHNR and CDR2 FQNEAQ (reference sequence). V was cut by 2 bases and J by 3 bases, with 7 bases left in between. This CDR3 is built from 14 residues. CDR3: CASSLIGDTGELFF. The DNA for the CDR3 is TGTGCCAGCAGCTTAATCGGGGACACCGGGGAGCTGTTTTTT.

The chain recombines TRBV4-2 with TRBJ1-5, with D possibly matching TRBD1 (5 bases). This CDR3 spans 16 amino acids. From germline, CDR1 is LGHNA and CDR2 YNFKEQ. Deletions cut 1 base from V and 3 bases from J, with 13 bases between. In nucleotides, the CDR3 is TGTGCCAGCAGCCAAGGAGACAGCAGTTTCAATCAGCCCCAGCATTTT. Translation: CASSQGDSSFNQPQHF.

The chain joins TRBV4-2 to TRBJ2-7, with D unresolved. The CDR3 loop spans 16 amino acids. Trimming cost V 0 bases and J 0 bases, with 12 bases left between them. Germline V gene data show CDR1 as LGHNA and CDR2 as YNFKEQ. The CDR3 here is CASSQELIGGSYEQYF. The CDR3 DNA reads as TGTGCCAGCAGCCAAGAGTTAATAGGCGGCTCCTACGAGCAGTACTTC.

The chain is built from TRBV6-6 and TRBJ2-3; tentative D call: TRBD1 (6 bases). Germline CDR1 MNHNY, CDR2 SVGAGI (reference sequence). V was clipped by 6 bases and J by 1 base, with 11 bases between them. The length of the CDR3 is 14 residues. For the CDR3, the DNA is TGTGCCAGCAGGGGGGCGACCGGCACAGATACGCAGTATTTT. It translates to CASRGATGTDTQYF.

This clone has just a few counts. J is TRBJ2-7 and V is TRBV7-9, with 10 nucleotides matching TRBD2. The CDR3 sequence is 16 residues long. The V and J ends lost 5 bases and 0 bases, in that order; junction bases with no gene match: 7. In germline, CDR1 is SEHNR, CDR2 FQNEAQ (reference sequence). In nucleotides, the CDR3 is TGTGCCAGCAGCCGGACTAGCGGAGCTAGCTCCTACGAGCAGTACTTC. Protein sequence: CASSRTSGASSYEQYF. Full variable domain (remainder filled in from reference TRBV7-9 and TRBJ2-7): DTGVSQNPRHKITKRGQNVTFRCDPISEHNRLYWYRQTLGQGPEFLTYFQNEAQLEKSRLLSDRFSAERPKGSFSTLEIQRTEQGDSAMYLCASSRTSGASSYEQYFGPGTRLTVT.

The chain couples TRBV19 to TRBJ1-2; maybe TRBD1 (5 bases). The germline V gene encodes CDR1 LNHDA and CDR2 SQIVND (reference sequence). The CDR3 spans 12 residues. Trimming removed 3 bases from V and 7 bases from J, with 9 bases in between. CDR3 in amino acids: CASSIGGSGYTF. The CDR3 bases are TGTGCCAGTAGTATCGGGGGAAGTGGCTACACCTTC.

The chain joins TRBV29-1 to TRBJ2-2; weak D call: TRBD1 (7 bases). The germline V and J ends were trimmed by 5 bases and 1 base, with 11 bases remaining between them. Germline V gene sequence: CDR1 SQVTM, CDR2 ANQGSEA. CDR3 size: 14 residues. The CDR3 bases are TGCAGCGTTTACCAGGGGGGGAACACCGGGGAGCTGTTTTTT. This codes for CSVYQGGNTGELFF.

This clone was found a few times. CDR3 amino acids: CASSRRTSGRTDTQYF. DNA of the CDR3: TGTGCCAGCAGCCGCCGGACTAGCGGACGCACAGATACGCAGTATTTT. V gene TRBV11-2 combines with J gene TRBJ2-3, with 10 bases matching TRBD2. The CDR3 contains 16 residues. V shed 5 bases and J 1 base; nucleotides not matched to a gene: 6. Germline V gene lookup returns CDR1 SGHAT and CDR2 FQNNGV.

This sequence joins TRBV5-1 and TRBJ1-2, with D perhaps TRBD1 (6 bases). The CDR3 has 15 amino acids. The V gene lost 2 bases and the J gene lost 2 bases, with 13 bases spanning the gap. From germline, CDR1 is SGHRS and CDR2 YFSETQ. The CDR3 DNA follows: TGCGCCAGCAGCTTAGCCACAGGGCCGAACTATGGCTACACCTTC. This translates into CASSLATGPNYGYTF.

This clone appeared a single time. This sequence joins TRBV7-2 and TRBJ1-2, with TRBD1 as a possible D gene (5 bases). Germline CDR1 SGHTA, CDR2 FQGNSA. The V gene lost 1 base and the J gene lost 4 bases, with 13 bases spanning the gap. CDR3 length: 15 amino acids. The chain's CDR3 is CASSLEQGHFYGYTF. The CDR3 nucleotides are TGTGCCAGCAGCTTAGAGCAGGGCCACTTCTATGGCTACACCTTC.

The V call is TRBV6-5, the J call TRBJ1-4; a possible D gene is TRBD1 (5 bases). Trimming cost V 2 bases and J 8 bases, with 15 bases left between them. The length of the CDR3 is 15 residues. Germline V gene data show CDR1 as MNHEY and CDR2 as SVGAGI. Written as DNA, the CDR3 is TGTGCCAGCAGTTACGACCGACAGAAAAGGGAAAAACTGTTTTTT. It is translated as CASSYDRQKREKLFF.

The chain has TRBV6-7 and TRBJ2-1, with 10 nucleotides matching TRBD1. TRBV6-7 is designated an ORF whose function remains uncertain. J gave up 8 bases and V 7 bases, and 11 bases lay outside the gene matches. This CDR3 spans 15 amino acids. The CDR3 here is CASTHAGQGRDEQFF. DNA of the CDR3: TGTGCCAGCACCCACGCGGGACAGGGGCGGGATGAGCAGTTCTTC.

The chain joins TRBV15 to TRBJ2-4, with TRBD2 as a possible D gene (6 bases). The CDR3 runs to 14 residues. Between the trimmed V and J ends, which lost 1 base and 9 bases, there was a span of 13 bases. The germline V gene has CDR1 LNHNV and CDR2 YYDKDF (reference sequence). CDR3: CATSRVGRNSIQYF. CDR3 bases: TGTGCCACCAGCAGAGTAGGGAGGAATTCCATTCAGTACTTC. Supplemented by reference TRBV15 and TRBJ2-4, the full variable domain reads DAMVIQNPRYQVTQFGKPVTLSCSQTLNHNVMYWYQQKSSQAPKLLFHYYDKDFNNEADTPDNFQSRRPNTSFCFLDIRSPGLGDTAMYLCATSRVGRNSIQYFGAGTRLSVL.

The CDR3 nucleotides are TGTGCCAGCACCCTACAGGGGGGAGGGATGAACACTGAAGCTTTCTTT. It specifies CASTLQGGGMNTEAFF. J is TRBJ1-1 and V is TRBV7-9; 8 bases map to TRBD1. Germline V lookup: CDR1 SEHNR, CDR2 FQNEAQ (reference sequence). The CDR3 length is 16 residues. Trimming cost V 7 bases and J 0 bases; bases outside gene matches: 10.

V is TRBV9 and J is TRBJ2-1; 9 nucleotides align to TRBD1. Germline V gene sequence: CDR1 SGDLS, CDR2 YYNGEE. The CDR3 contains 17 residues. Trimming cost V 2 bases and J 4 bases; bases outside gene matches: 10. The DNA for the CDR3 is TGTGCCAGCAGCGTCCGGACAGGGGTAGCCGGTTACAATGAGCAGTTCTTC. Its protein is CASSVRTGVAGYNEQFF.

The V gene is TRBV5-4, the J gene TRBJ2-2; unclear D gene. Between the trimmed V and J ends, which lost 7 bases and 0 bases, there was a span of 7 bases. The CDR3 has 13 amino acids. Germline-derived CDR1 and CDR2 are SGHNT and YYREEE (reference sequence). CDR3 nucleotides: TGTGCCAGCGCACAGTCGAACACCGGGGAGCTGTTTTTT. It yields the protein CASAQSNTGELFF.

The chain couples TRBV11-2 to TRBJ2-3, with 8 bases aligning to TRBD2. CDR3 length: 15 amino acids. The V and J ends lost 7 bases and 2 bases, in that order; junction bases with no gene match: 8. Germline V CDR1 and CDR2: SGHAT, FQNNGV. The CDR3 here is CASTDTGGPTDTQYF. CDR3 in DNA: TGTGCCAGCACCGACACGGGGGGGCCCACAGATACGCAGTATTTT.

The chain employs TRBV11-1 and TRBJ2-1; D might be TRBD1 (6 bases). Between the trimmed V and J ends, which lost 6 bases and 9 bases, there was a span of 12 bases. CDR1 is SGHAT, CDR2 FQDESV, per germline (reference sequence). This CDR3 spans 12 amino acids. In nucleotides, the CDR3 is TGTGCCAGCAGTTTACAGGGCCCTGAGCAGTTCTTC. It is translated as CASSLQGPEQFF.

CDR3: CASSLAGPTTEAFF. CDR3 DNA sequence: TGTGCCAGCAGCTTGGCAGGGCCGACCACTGAAGCTTTCTTT. The V call is TRBV5-4, the J call TRBJ1-1; the D gene is possibly TRBD1 (5 bases). This CDR3 has 14 amino acids. Germline assignment: CDR1 SGHNT and CDR2 YYREEE (reference sequence). Trimming removed 0 bases from V and 4 bases from J, with 10 bases in between.

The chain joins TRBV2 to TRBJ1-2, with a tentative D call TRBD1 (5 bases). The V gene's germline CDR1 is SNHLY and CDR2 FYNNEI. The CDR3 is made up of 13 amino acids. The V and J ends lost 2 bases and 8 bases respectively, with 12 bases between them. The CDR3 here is CASSENREGGYTF. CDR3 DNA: TGTGCCAGCAGTGAAAATAGGGAGGGGGGCTACACCTTC.